This is a list of T cell receptor beta chains from one sample in a study of blood T cell repertoires in COVID-19. Libraries were prepared by immunoSEQ multiplex PCR; TCRdb keeps only in-frame clonotypes and omits some of them. The repertoire holds 200,000 to 250,000 clones, 82% seen once, with over 14% in the top ten. The source material was PBMCs or T cells enriched from blood (not recorded which). All receptors derive from a man aged 35 to 55 who had recovered from COVID-19. The CDR3 runs from the conserved cysteine through the conserved F or W. Each record gives: V gene, CDR3 length, D gene, CDR3 protein. The D gene is left open where the match is weak.

v_gene: TRBV7-3; len: 12; d_gene: TRBD1; CDR3aa: CASSLGGTQAFF
v_gene: TRBV7-2; len: 18; d_gene: TRBD2; CDR3aa: CASSVGTSSSTRTDTQYF
v_gene: TRBV5-1; len: 18; d_gene: -; CDR3aa: CASSLGGSSYGSNQPQHF
v_gene: TRBV28; len: 15; d_gene: -; CDR3aa: CASSPLNRRGYGYTF
v_gene: TRBV15; len: 16; d_gene: TRBD1; CDR3aa: CATSRGDRVWGTEAFF
v_gene: TRBV6-2/TRBV6-3; len: 14; d_gene: -; CDR3aa: CASSYSTRDQPQHF
v_gene: TRBV4-2; len: 13; d_gene: -; CDR3aa: CASSHPAGQPQHF
v_gene: TRBV5-4; len: 14; d_gene: -; CDR3aa: CASRPGGRGDTQYF
v_gene: TRBV30; len: 12; d_gene: TRBD1; CDR3aa: CACSGGNYGYTF
v_gene: TRBV10-2; len: 13; d_gene: -; CDR3aa: CASSHQGGYEQYF
v_gene: TRBV7-8; len: 17; d_gene: TRBD2; CDR3aa: CASSPILAGASTYEQYF
v_gene: TRBV5-1; len: 14; d_gene: -; CDR3aa: CASSLFLLEETQYF
v_gene: TRBV28; len: 12; d_gene: -; CDR3aa: CASSSTAYGYTF
v_gene: TRBV19; len: 16; d_gene: -; CDR3aa: CASSNPGYVSGNTIYF
v_gene: TRBV28; len: 12; d_gene: -; CDR3aa: CASVTGGYEQYF
v_gene: TRBV25-1; len: 13; d_gene: -; CDR3aa: CASSEVRGTEAFF
v_gene: TRBV19; len: 13; d_gene: -; CDR3aa: CASSINFQGEAFF
v_gene: TRBV18; len: 14; d_gene: TRBD1; CDR3aa: CASSPGTGPYEQYF
v_gene: TRBV7-8; len: 17; d_gene: TRBD1; CDR3aa: CASRRTGASTPQVEQYF
v_gene: TRBV5-1; len: 14; d_gene: TRBD1; CDR3aa: CASSFQGARETQYF
v_gene: TRBV7-8; len: 15; d_gene: TRBD1; CDR3aa: CASSSSRTGGNEQYF
v_gene: TRBV19; len: 13; d_gene: TRBD2; CDR3aa: CASSASGKETQYF
v_gene: TRBV4-2; len: 14; d_gene: -; CDR3aa: CASTLFSSTGELFF
v_gene: TRBV7-9; len: 14; d_gene: -; CDR3aa: CASSRGDVREKLFF
v_gene: TRBV28; len: 12; d_gene: TRBD2; CDR3aa: CASSSLAGGFNF
v_gene: TRBV20-1; len: 12; d_gene: TRBD2; CDR3aa: CSASAAGGVRDF
v_gene: TRBV4-3; len: 16; d_gene: TRBD2; CDR3aa: CASSRGLADGTDTQYF
v_gene: TRBV7-9; len: 15; d_gene: TRBD2; CDR3aa: CASSLAAGDTGELFF
v_gene: TRBV28; len: 14; d_gene: -; CDR3aa: CASSSGVSTDTQYF
v_gene: TRBV30; len: 13; d_gene: -; CDR3aa: CASWGQGLGKLFF
v_gene: TRBV3-1/TRBV3-2; len: 13; d_gene: TRBD2; CDR3aa: CASSQGGTSNLFF
v_gene: TRBV4-3; len: 15; d_gene: TRBD2; CDR3aa: CASSPRPTSGETQYF
v_gene: TRBV12-5; len: 13; d_gene: TRBD1; CDR3aa: CASGLHRGTEAFF
v_gene: TRBV6-2/TRBV6-3; len: 15; d_gene: -; CDR3aa: CASSGADGLNQPQHF
v_gene: TRBV6-5; len: 13; d_gene: -; CDR3aa: CASSLTGKTEAFF
v_gene: TRBV5-5; len: 14; d_gene: -; CDR3aa: CASSLRQRTYEQYF
v_gene: TRBV7-3; len: 13; d_gene: -; CDR3aa: CASSLSRDTEAFF
v_gene: TRBV20-1; len: 17; d_gene: TRBD2; CDR3aa: CSASGAGDGRSYNEQFF
v_gene: TRBV7-2; len: 16; d_gene: TRBD2; CDR3aa: CASSPGTSGRADTQYF
v_gene: TRBV11-2; len: 16; d_gene: TRBD2; CDR3aa: CASSPRTSGGPDEQFF
v_gene: TRBV28; len: 14; d_gene: -; CDR3aa: CASSRPGGDYGYTF
v_gene: TRBV5-1; len: 15; d_gene: -; CDR3aa: CASSLGQLLKDTQYF
v_gene: TRBV11-2; len: 12; d_gene: -; CDR3aa: CASSLDEAEAFF
v_gene: TRBV28; len: 12; d_gene: -; CDR3aa: CASSFLPGGYTF
v_gene: TRBV2; len: 13; d_gene: -; CDR3aa: CASTGTNTGELFF
v_gene: TRBV10-3; len: 14; d_gene: TRBD2; CDR3aa: CATTGLAGESEQFF
v_gene: TRBV2; len: 14; d_gene: TRBD1; CDR3aa: CARSTGTGGIAQYF
v_gene: TRBV7-3; len: 15; d_gene: TRBD1; CDR3aa: CASSLGQGSDNEQFF
v_gene: TRBV19; len: 14; d_gene: -; CDR3aa: CASSWGQGTGELFF
v_gene: TRBV5-6; len: 14; d_gene: -; CDR3aa: CASSTGEGGETQYF
v_gene: TRBV24-1; len: 15; d_gene: TRBD1; CDR3aa: CATSDSRTGHYGYTF
v_gene: TRBV5-1; len: 15; d_gene: TRBD1; CDR3aa: CASQVQGAGNTEAFF
v_gene: TRBV21-1; len: 17; d_gene: -; CDR3aa: CASQRTPGNTSTDTQYF